These T cell receptor beta chains were read from a single sample in a study of CD8+ T cells in alopecia areata. Sequencing used immunoSEQ multiplex PCR; TCRdb keeps in-frame clones, though not all of them. Of roughly 110,000 clones in the sample, around 84% were seen once. The material sequenced was CD8+ T cells sorted from blood, taken at week 24, from a patient treated with tofacitinib. These receptor sequences come from a human donor with alopecia areata. The CDR3 runs from the conserved cysteine through the conserved F or W. Each record gives: clone size, D gene, V gene, J gene, CDR3 protein, CDR3 DNA. A D gene is named only where the DNA matches it firmly. Expanded clones are given a class, and other clones once, few, many or no size at all.

clone size: -
D gene: -
V gene: TRBV30
J gene: TRBJ1-3
CDR3 protein: CAWSEGVAGNTIYF
CDR3 DNA: TGTGCCTGGAGTGAGGGAGTTGCTGGAAACACCATATATTTT

clone size: -
D gene: TRBD1
V gene: TRBV4-3
J gene: TRBJ2-4
CDR3 protein: CASSSVQGALNIQYF
CDR3 DNA: TGCGCCAGCAGCTCGGTTCAGGGGGCGTTGAACATTCAGTACTTC

clone size: -
D gene: -
V gene: TRBV29-1
J gene: TRBJ2-7
CDR3 protein: CSALDSVSTYEQYF
CDR3 DNA: TGCAGCGCCCTGGACTCAGTTTCAACCTACGAGCAGTACTTC

clone size: -
D gene: -
V gene: TRBV7-2
J gene: TRBJ1-1
CDR3 protein: CASSPPRSAQKGTEAFF
CDR3 DNA: TGTGCCAGCAGCCCACCCAGGAGCGCGCAGAAGGGGACTGAAGCTTTCTTT

clone size: -
D gene: TRBD2
V gene: TRBV2
J gene: TRBJ2-5
CDR3 protein: CAGSTSGETQYF
CDR3 DNA: TGTGCCGGTAGCACTAGCGGGGAGACCCAGTACTTC

clone size: -
D gene: -
V gene: TRBV2
J gene: TRBJ2-5
CDR3 protein: CASSETGQETQYF
CDR3 DNA: TGTGCCAGCAGTGAGACGGGACAAGAGACCCAGTACTTC

clone size: few
D gene: TRBD1
V gene: TRBV6-5
J gene: TRBJ1-1
CDR3 protein: CASKDRGLLNTEAFF
CDR3 DNA: TGTGCCAGCAAAGACAGGGGACTCTTGAACACTGAAGCTTTCTTT

clone size: -
D gene: -
V gene: TRBV2
J gene: TRBJ2-5
CDR3 protein: CASSVGRRYQETQYF
CDR3 DNA: TGTGCCAGCAGTGTTGGGAGACGGTACCAAGAGACCCAGTACTTC

clone size: -
D gene: TRBD1
V gene: TRBV7-9
J gene: TRBJ2-1
CDR3 protein: CASSSSGQGAQYNEQFF
CDR3 DNA: TGTGCCAGCAGCTCAAGCGGCCAGGGGGCGCAGTACAATGAGCAGTTCTTC

clone size: -
D gene: TRBD2
V gene: TRBV6-5
J gene: TRBJ2-1
CDR3 protein: CASSSSGGYNEQFF
CDR3 DNA: TGTGCCAGCAGTTCTAGCGGGGGCTACAATGAGCAGTTCTTC

clone size: -
D gene: TRBD2
V gene: TRBV7-8
J gene: TRBJ2-1
CDR3 protein: CASSFLAGSYNEQFF
CDR3 DNA: TGTGCCAGCAGCTTTTTAGCGGGGTCCTACAATGAGCAGTTCTTC

clone size: few
D gene: -
V gene: TRBV5-1
J gene: TRBJ2-5
CDR3 protein: CASSLSVQETQYF
CDR3 DNA: TGCGCCAGCAGCCTCTCCGTCCAAGAGACCCAGTACTTC

clone size: -
D gene: -
V gene: TRBV29-1
J gene: TRBJ2-1
CDR3 protein: CSVEHRTSYNEQFF
CDR3 DNA: TGCAGCGTTGAGCACAGGACTTCCTACAATGAGCAGTTCTTC

clone size: once
D gene: TRBD1
V gene: TRBV7-9
J gene: TRBJ2-1
CDR3 protein: CASSGHRDRGWIEQFF
CDR3 DNA: TGTGCCAGCAGCGGCCACCGGGACAGGGGTTGGATTGAGCAGTTCTTC

clone size: -
D gene: TRBD2
V gene: TRBV2
J gene: TRBJ2-1
CDR3 protein: CASSGLAGRIEEQFF
CDR3 DNA: TGTGCCAGCAGTGGACTAGCGGGCCGTATTGAAGAGCAGTTCTTC

clone size: -
D gene: TRBD1
V gene: TRBV11-1
J gene: TRBJ2-1
CDR3 protein: CASSSSSGQGYNEQFF
CDR3 DNA: TGTGCCAGCAGTTCATCCTCGGGACAGGGTTACAATGAGCAGTTCTTC